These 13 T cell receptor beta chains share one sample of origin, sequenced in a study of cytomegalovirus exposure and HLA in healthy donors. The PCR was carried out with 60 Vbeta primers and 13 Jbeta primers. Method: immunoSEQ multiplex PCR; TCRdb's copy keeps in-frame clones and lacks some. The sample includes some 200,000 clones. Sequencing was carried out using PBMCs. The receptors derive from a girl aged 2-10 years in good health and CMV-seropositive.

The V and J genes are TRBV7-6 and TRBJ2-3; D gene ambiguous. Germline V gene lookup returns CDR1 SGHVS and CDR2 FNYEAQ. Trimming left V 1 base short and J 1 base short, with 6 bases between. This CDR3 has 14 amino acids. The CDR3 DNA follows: TGTGCCAGCAGCTTAGAACGGGGCACAGATACGCAGTATTTT. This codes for CASSLERGTDTQYF.

CDR3 residues: CASSIRDSYAYEQYF. The CDR3 region has the DNA TGTGCCAGTAGTATACGGGACAGCTATGCCTACGAGCAGTACTTC. The chain couples TRBV19 to TRBJ2-7, with 7 positions matching TRBD1. Germline V gives CDR1 LNHDA, CDR2 SQIVND (reference sequence). There are 15 residues in the CDR3. The trim removed 2 bases at V and 2 bases at J, leaving 6 bases unmatched.

CDR3 nucleotides: TGCGCCAGCAGCTCCCCCCTCGGGCAGGGGAGCGGCTACACCTTC. Protein product: CASSSPLGQGSGYTF. The V gene is TRBV5-1, the J gene TRBJ1-2, with D possibly matching TRBD1 (6 bases). Per the germline V gene, CDR1 is SGHRS and CDR2 is YFSETQ. The length of the CDR3 is 15 residues. V dropped 3 bases and J dropped 8 bases, with 20 bases sitting between them.

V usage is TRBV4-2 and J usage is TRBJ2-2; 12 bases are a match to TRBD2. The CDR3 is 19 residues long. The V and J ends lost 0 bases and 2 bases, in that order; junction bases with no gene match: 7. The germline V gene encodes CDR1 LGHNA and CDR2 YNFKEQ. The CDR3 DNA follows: TGTGCCAGCAGCCAAGATCAGACTAGCGGGAGTACCAACACCGGGGAGCTGTTTTTT. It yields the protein CASSQDQTSGSTNTGELFF.

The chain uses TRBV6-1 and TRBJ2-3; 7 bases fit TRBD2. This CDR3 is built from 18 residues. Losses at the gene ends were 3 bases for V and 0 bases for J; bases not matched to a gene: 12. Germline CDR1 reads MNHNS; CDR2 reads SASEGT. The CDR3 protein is CASSDSPWGAGSTDTQYF. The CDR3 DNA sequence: TGTGCCAGCAGTGATTCCCCTTGGGGAGCGGGAAGCACAGATACGCAGTATTTT.

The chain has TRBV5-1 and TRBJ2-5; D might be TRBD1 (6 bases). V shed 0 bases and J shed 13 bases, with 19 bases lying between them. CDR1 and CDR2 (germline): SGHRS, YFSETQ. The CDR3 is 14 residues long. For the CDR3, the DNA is TGCGCCAGCAGCTTGGATTTCGGGGAGAGGGGGTTGTACTTC. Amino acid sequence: CASSLDFGERGLYF.

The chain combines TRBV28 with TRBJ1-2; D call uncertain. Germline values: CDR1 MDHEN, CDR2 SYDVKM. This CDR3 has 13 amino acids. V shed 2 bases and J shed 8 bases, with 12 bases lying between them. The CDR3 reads CASSLGQEGGYTF. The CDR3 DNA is TGTGCCAGCAGTTTAGGGCAGGAGGGCGGCTACACCTTC.

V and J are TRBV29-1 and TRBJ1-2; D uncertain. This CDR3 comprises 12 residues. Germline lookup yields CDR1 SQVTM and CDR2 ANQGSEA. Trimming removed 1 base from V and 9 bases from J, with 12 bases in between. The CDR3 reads CSVEGRPESYTF. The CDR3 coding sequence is TGCAGCGTTGAAGGCCGACCGGAGAGCTACACCTTC.

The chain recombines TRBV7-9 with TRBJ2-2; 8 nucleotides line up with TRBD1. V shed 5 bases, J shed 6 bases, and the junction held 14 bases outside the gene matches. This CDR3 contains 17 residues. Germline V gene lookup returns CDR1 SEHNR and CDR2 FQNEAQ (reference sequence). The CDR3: CASSLLRQGIRPGELFF. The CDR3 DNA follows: TGTGCCAGCAGCCTCCTCCGACAGGGGATTAGGCCCGGGGAGCTGTTTTTT.

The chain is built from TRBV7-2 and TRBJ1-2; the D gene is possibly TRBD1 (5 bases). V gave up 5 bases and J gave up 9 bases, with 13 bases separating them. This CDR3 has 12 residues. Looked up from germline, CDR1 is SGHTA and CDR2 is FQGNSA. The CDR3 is CASSQMGGSYTF. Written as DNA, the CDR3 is TGTGCCAGCAGCCAGATGGGGGGTAGCTACACCTTC.

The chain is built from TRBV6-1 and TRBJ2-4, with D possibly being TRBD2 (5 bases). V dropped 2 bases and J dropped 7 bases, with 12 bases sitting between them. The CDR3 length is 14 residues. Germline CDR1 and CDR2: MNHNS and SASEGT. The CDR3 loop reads CASSESSAGNIQYF. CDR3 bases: TGTGCCAGCAGTGAATCCAGCGCGGGTAACATTCAGTACTTC.

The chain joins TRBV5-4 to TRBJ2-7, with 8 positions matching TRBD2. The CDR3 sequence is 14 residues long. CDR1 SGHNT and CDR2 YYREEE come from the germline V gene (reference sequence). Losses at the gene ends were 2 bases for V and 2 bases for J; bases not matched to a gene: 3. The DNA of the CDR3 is TGTGCCAGCAGCTTTAGCGGGGCAGCCTACGAGCAGTACTTC. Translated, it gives CASSFSGAAYEQYF. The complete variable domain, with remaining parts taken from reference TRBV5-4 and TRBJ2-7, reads ETGVTQSPTHLIKTRGQQVTLRCSSQSGHNTVSWYQQALGQGPQFIFQYYREEENGRGNFPPRFSGLQFPNYSSELNVNALELDDSALYLCASSFSGAAYEQYFGPGTRLTVT.

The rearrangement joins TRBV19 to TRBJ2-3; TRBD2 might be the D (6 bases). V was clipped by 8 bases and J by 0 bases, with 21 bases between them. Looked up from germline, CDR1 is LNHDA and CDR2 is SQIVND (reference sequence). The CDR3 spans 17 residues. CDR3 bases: TGTGCCAGTCAGCGACGGGGGAAAAGCTCTAGCACAGATACGCAGTATTTT. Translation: CASQRRGKSSSTDTQYF. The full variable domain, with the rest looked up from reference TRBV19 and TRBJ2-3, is DGGITQSPKYLFRKEGQNVTLSCEQNLNHDAMYWYRQDPGQGLRLIYYSQIVNDFQKGDIAEGYSVSREKKESFPLTVTSAQKNPTAFYLCASQRRGKSSSTDTQYFGPGTRLTVL.